These 11 T cell receptor beta chains originate from one sample sequenced in a study of blood T cell repertoires in COVID-19. Repertoires were generated with immunoSEQ multiplex PCR, while TCRdb's copy carries only in-frame clones and drops some. Of approximately 300,000 clones in the sample, around 90% were seen once. Sequencing was performed on peripheral blood. Receptors originate from a woman aged 25-40 years with COVID-19, enrolled during active disease.

This clone has a handful of counts. V and J are TRBV4-1 and TRBJ1-1; TRBD1 matches at 11 bases. Trimming removed 1 base from V and 7 bases from J; junction bases left unmatched: 8. Germline V gene lookup returns CDR1 MGHRA and CDR2 YSYEKL. The CDR3 consists of 16 residues. The CDR3 coding sequence is TGCGCCAGCAGCCAAGCTTGGGGGACAGGGGGGTTTGAAGCTTTCTTT. This codes for CASSQAWGTGGFEAFF.

The V and J genes are TRBV2 and TRBJ2-5; a possible D gene is TRBD2 (6 bases). Germline assignment: CDR1 SNHLY and CDR2 FYNNEI. Trimming left V 2 bases short and J 2 bases short, with 18 bases between. This CDR3 spans 17 amino acids. The CDR3 DNA is TGTGCCAGCAGTGAAATCAGGTCGGGAGCTGGGCAAGAGACCCAGTACTTC. It is translated as CASSEIRSGAGQETQYF.

V and J are TRBV7-3 and TRBJ1-4, with D hard to call. This CDR3 is built from 16 residues. CDR1 SGHTA and CDR2 FQGTGA come from the germline V gene. V lost 0 bases to trimming and J lost 8 bases, with 16 bases between them. CDR3 coding DNA: TGTGCCAGCAGCTTAACTTGGACTCATTCCAAAGAAAAACTGTTTTTT. It encodes CASSLTWTHSKEKLFF.

J is TRBJ2-2 and V is TRBV11-3, with D maybe TRBD2 (6 bases). The germline V gene encodes CDR1 SGHNT and CDR2 YENEEA. V lost 5 bases to trimming and J lost 4 bases, with 11 bases between them. This CDR3 contains 14 residues. CDR3 nucleotides: TGTGCCAGCAGCCTAGCCGGGAGCACCGGGGAGCTGTTTTTT. This translates into CASSLAGSTGELFF.

CDR3 sequence: CASSLVPASSYEQYF. In DNA form, the CDR3 reads TGTGCCAGCAGCTTAGTTCCGGCTAGCTCCTACGAGCAGTACTTC. This chain links TRBV7-2 with TRBJ2-7; no firm D call. CDR1 and CDR2 from the germline V gene are SGHTA and FQGNSA. The CDR3 runs 15 residues. V was pared by 1 base and J by 0 bases, with 10 bases between.

The chain joins TRBV28 to TRBJ2-7; D ambiguous. Germline V gene sequence: CDR1 MDHEN, CDR2 SYDVKM. The V end was cut by 3 bases, the J end by 4 bases, with 4 bases between. The CDR3 spans 11 residues. Written as DNA, the CDR3 is TGTGCCAGCAGTTTCAGGTACGAGCAGTACTTC. It specifies CASSFRYEQYF.

This chain uses TRBV7-2 with TRBJ1-5; no clear D. Germline V gene data show CDR1 as SGHTA and CDR2 as FQGNSA. The CDR3 contains 13 residues. V lost 3 bases to trimming and J lost 5 bases, with 8 bases between them. The CDR3 nucleotides read TGTGCCAGCAGCTTCGGGTCGGATCAGCCCCAGCATTTT. Protein product: CASSFGSDQPQHF.

This sequence joins TRBV30 and TRBJ1-3, with 7 bases identical to TRBD1. CDR3 size: 14 residues. The V segment lost 4 bases and the J segment 4 bases; nucleotides outside the gene matches: 7. The V gene's germline CDR1 is GTSNPN and CDR2 SVGIG (reference sequence). The CDR3 region is CAWNDREPGNTIYF. The CDR3 DNA reads TGTGCCTGGAATGACAGGGAACCAGGAAACACCATATATTTT.

This sequence joins TRBV6-5 and TRBJ1-5, with D possibly TRBD1 on 6 matching bases. CDR3 length: 15 amino acids. CDR1 and CDR2 from the germline V gene are MNHEY and SVGAGI. Deletions cut 5 bases from V and 0 bases from J, with 11 bases between. The CDR3: CASSRDTYSNQPQHF. The DNA of the CDR3 is TGTGCCAGCAGTCGGGACACCTATAGCAATCAGCCCCAGCATTTT.

The chain joins TRBV7-9 to TRBJ1-4, with a tentative D call TRBD1 (5 bases). Germline CDR1 reads SEHNR; CDR2 reads FQNEAQ (reference sequence). The CDR3 sequence is 11 residues long. Trimming took off 1 base at V and 12 bases at J, with 6 bases between the two ends. In nucleotides, the CDR3 is TGTGCCAGCAGCTTAGGCAGGGAACTGTTTTTT. This sequence encodes CASSLGRELFF.

The rearrangement joins TRBV5-5 to TRBJ2-7; no reliable D call. Between the trimmed V and J ends, which lost 2 bases and 6 bases, there was a span of 6 bases. The CDR3 runs 11 residues. From germline, CDR1 is SGHKS and CDR2 YYEKEE (reference sequence). Here the CDR3 reads CASSFRREQYF. The CDR3, as DNA: TGTGCCAGCAGCTTCCGTCGCGAGCAGTACTTC.